These T cell receptor beta chains were read from a single sample in a study of cytomegalovirus exposure and HLA in healthy donors. Assay: immunoSEQ multiplex PCR; the TCRdb copy retains only in-frame clones and omits some. The table for this sample gives about 200,000 clones. Sequencing was done on a sample of PBMCs. The receptor set was obtained from a man aged 25 to 40 in good health and CMV-seronegative. CDR3s include the opening cysteine and the closing phenylalanine or tryptophan. D genes are given only for firm matches.

cdr3_aa cdr3_nt d_call j_call v_call
CASSQVSYNEQFF TGCGCCAGCAGCCAAGTGAGTTACAATGAGCAGTTCTTC NA TRBJ2-1 TRBV4-1
CAWSVLAGGGESSPLHF TGTGCCTGGAGTGTACTGGCAGGGGGCGGCGAAAGTTCACCCCTCCACTTT TRBD1 TRBJ1-6 TRBV30
CASSLLLGRGNNEQFF TGTGCCAGCAGCTTACTGCTGGGGAGGGGCAACAATGAGCAGTTCTTC TRBD2 TRBJ2-1 TRBV7-9
CSVKDGRQGAGVGEKLFF TGCAGCGTGAAAGACGGTCGGCAGGGGGCAGGGGTAGGGGAAAAACTGTTTTTT TRBD1 TRBJ1-4 TRBV29-1
CASSQDYGNTEAFF TGCGCCAGCAGCCAAGATTACGGGAACACTGAAGCTTTCTTT NA TRBJ1-1 TRBV4-3
CASREEGYGYTF TGTGCCAGCAGAGAAGAGGGTTATGGCTACACCTTC NA TRBJ1-2 TRBV6-5
CASRSDQQFTGANVLTF TGTGCCAGTAGATCTGATCAACAGTTTACGGGGGCCAACGTCCTGACTTTC NA TRBJ2-6 TRBV19
CASSVEDRGNTEAFF TGTGCCAGCAGCGTAGAGGACAGGGGGAACACTGAAGCTTTCTTT TRBD1 TRBJ1-1 TRBV9
CAWSRQGATEAFF TGTGCCTGGAGTCGACAGGGGGCTACTGAAGCTTTCTTT TRBD1 TRBJ1-1 TRBV30
CASSQAGQATTYEQYF TGTGCCAGCAGCCAAGCTGGACAGGCAACCACCTACGAGCAGTACTTC TRBD1 TRBJ2-7 TRBV4-2
CASSSGGRLGNQPQHF TGTGCCAGCAGCTCAGGGGGCCGATTGGGCAATCAGCCCCAGCATTTT TRBD1 TRBJ1-5 TRBV6-6
CASSSGTVGYQETQYF TGTGCCAGCAGCTCCGGGACAGTTGGGTACCAAGAGACCCAGTACTTC TRBD1 TRBJ2-5 TRBV7-8
CSVLRPINTEAFF TGCAGCGTTCTCAGGCCGATAAACACTGAAGCTTTCTTT NA TRBJ1-1 TRBV29-1
CASSYQGEYTEAFF TGTGCCAGCAGCTACCAGGGGGAGTACACTGAAGCTTTCTTT TRBD1 TRBJ1-1 TRBV7-9
CASSRAGTTNYGYTF TGTGCCAGTAGTAGGGCCGGGACAACTAACTATGGCTACACCTTC NA TRBJ1-2 TRBV19
CASSPPGSNQPQHF TGTGCCAGCAGCCCACCCGGTAGCAATCAGCCCCAGCATTTT NA TRBJ1-5 TRBV6-6